Following are 23 T cell receptor beta chains from one sample sequenced in a study of regulatory T cells in long-lasting Graves disease. Stated time point: newly diagnosed GD, antithyroid drugs for less than 3 months. Generation of the TCR library employed RNA extracted from PBMCs. Arm-PCR with iRepertoire HTBI primers amplified the CDR3 regions for these TCR beta libraries. TCRdb analysed the multiplex PCR reads with MiXCR anew, one entry per CDR3 protein. This sample has about 540,000 distinct CDR3 sequences, with around an eighth found just once. Another study also made use of these data, one on T cells in Graves' hyperthyroidism and ophthalmopathy.

Material: peripheral blood mononuclear cells (PBMCs), obtained at new diagnosis, from a patient treated with antithyroid drugs. The receptors here all came from a man aged 25-45 years with Graves disease.

The DNA for the CDR3 is TGTGCCAGTAGTCATCCGGGGGTCGCAACTGAAGCTTTCTTT. Protein product: CASSHPGVATEAFF. V and J are TRBV19 and TRBJ1-1; a possible D gene is TRBD1 (5 bases). The germline V gene encodes CDR1 LNHDA and CDR2 SQIVND (reference sequence). V lost 5 bases and J 5 bases, leaving 15 bases between the germline ends. The CDR3 length is 14 residues.

V gene TRBV6-1 combines with J gene TRBJ2-1; a weak D match, TRBD2 (6 bases). From germline, CDR1 is MNHNS and CDR2 SASEGT. CDR3 length: 15 residues. Trimming shortened V by 8 bases and J by 4 bases, and 18 bases separated the two germline ends. CDR3 protein: CASHAGGNAYNEQFF. For the CDR3, the DNA is TGTGCCAGCCATGCTGGGGGGAACGCATACAATGAGCAGTTCTTC.

Ten or more counts support this clonotype. The V gene is TRBV12-3 or TRBV12-4, the J gene TRBJ2-5; 8 bases map to TRBD2. The trim removed 1 base at V and 3 bases at J, leaving 4 bases unmatched. The CDR3 totals 15 residues. The CDR3 here is CASSLGTSLEETQYF. DNA of the CDR3: TGTGCCAGCAGTTTAGGGACTAGCCTCGAAGAGACCCAGTACTTC.

This clonotype was recorded at least ten times. The chain combines TRBV11-2 with TRBJ2-7; maybe TRBD2 (5 bases). The CDR3 extends over 17 amino acids. The V gene's germline CDR1 is SGHAT and CDR2 FQNNGV. The V gene lost 4 bases and the J gene lost 3 bases, with 22 bases spanning the gap. This CDR3 reads CASSSIKITGTIYEQYF. The CDR3, as DNA: TGTGCCAGCAGCTCGATCAAAATCACGGGAACTATCTACGAGCAGTACTTC.

This clonotype was recorded at least ten times. The junction and the germline gene differ at one end; a read error may be behind it. The chain uses TRBV7-7 and TRBJ2-7, with 8 positions matching TRBD1. This CDR3 has 14 residues. Germline values: CDR1 SSHAT, CDR2 FNYEAQ (reference sequence). CDR3 coding DNA: TGTGCTAGCAGCGCCGGACAGGGCCGCTACGAGCAGTACTTC. Translating gives CASSAGQGRYEQYF.

V usage is TRBV5-1 and J usage is TRBJ1-1, with TRBD1 identical over 8 bases. Looked up from germline, CDR1 is SGHRS and CDR2 is YFSETQ. After removal of 3 bases from V and 5 bases from J, the junction contained 9 bases not matched to a gene. The CDR3 is 15 amino acids. CDR3 nucleotide sequence: TGCGCCAGCAGCTCGGAGACAGGGGTATTTACTGAAGCTTTCTTT. Amino acid sequence: CASSSETGVFTEAFF.

On this clonotype: This may arise from a read error, as a much more abundant clone is one base away. The gene calls are TRBV11-2 and TRBJ2-5, with 8 bases identical to TRBD1. The CDR3 covers 17 residues. The germline V gene has CDR1 SGHAT and CDR2 FQNNGV. Unmatched junction bases numbered 12, after V lost 1 base and J lost 5 bases. In DNA form, the CDR3 reads TGTGCCAGCAGCTTAGGGACAGGGATGTCGCGCAGGGAGACCCAGTACTTC. Translation gives CASSLGTGMSRRETQYF. The full variable domain, its missing parts supplied by reference TRBV11-2 and TRBJ2-5, is EAGVAQSPRYKIIEKRQSVAFWCNPISGHATLYWYQQILGQGPKLLIQFQNNGVVDDSQLPKDRFSAERLKGVDSTLKIQPAKLEDSAVYLCASSLGTGMSRRETQYFGPGTRLLVL.

As regards this clonotype: Mismatch with germline at one junction end may stem from a read error. J is TRBJ2-2 and V is TRBV29-1; 10 bases line up with TRBD1. Germline values: CDR1 SQVTM, CDR2 ANQGSEA. This CDR3 has 15 amino acids. CDR3 in amino acids: CCVEVDRGLVGELFF. The CDR3 region has the DNA TGCTGCGTTGAAGTAGACAGGGGGCTGGTCGGGGAGCTGTTTTTT.

This clonotype was counted many times. The chain links TRBV20-1 to TRBJ2-3, with 9 bases identical to TRBD2. Per germline, CDR1 DFQATT and CDR2 SNEGSKA (reference sequence). V lost 5 bases, J lost 5 bases, and 5 bases stayed unmatched. This CDR3 has 13 amino acids. CDR3 bases: TGCAGTGCTGGCCGACTAGCGGTAGATACGCAGTATTTT. It is translated as CSAGRLAVDTQYF.

In this sample, this clonotype turned up many times. The rearrangement joins TRBV5-1 to TRBJ2-2; D is unclear. The CDR3 extends over 16 amino acids. V lost 8 bases and J 1 base, leaving 18 bases between the germline ends. The V gene's germline CDR1 is SGHRS and CDR2 YFSETQ. CDR3: CASGSRNLLNTGELFF. CDR3 in DNA: TGCGCCAGTGGTTCGAGGAATTTATTGAACACCGGGGAGCTGTTTTTT.

The chain couples TRBV20-1 to TRBJ1-5; no clear D gene. CDR1 and CDR2 (germline): DFQATT, SNEGSKA (reference sequence). Trimming pared 3 bases from V and 0 bases from J, leaving 9 bases between. This CDR3 contains 14 residues. CDR3: CSASPKGSNQPQHF. CDR3 nucleotide sequence: TGCAGTGCTAGCCCGAAGGGTAGCAATCAGCCCCAGCATTTT.

The table lists this clonotype with many counts. The junction does not match germline at one end; this may be a read error. This chain joins TRBV4-1 and TRBJ1-2, with 8 bases matching TRBD1. The germline CDR1 and CDR2 sequences are MGHRA and YSYEKL. The CDR3 has 14 amino acids. Here the CDR3 reads CASSQPGQVEGYTF. The CDR3 DNA follows: TGTGCCAGCAGCCAACCGGGACAGGTTGAAGGCTACACCTTC.

For this clonotype: The CDR3 carries no conserved terminal phenylalanine or tryptophan, so it likely arises from a read error. The V gene is TRBV15, the J gene TRBJ2-5; D is unclear. V lost 3 bases and J 1 base, leaving 12 bases between the germline ends. CDR3 length equals 15 residues. The V gene's germline CDR1 is LNHNV and CDR2 YYDKDF (reference sequence). This CDR3 reads CATSRSLAPQETQYV. The CDR3 region has the DNA TGTGCCACCAGCAGGAGCTTGGCCCCCCAAGAGACCCAGTACGTC.

The chain links TRBV7-3 to TRBJ2-3; TRBD2 agrees at 7 bases. V lost 5 bases and J lost 6; bases outside the gene matches: 11. The CDR3 contains 15 residues. CDR1 SGHTA and CDR2 FQGTGA come from the germline V gene. The CDR3 DNA is TGTGCCAGCAGCCAGAGGGCGGGAGCAGTCGATACGCAGTATTTT. This translates into CASSQRAGAVDTQYF.

This clonotype was seen repeatedly, ten times or more. The genes are TRBV3-1 and TRBJ2-1; 7 bases match TRBD2. Germline CDR1 is LGHDT and CDR2 is YNNKEL (reference sequence). The CDR3 has 15 amino acids. V shed 1 base and J 9 bases; nucleotides not matched to a gene: 9. CDR3 in DNA: TGTGCCAGCAGCCAAGGGTCGAGACTAGCTGGTGAGCAGTTCTTC. Encoded protein: CASSQGSRLAGEQFF.

This clonotype was detected many times. This chain's CDR3 is CASSLASGGYEQYF. The CDR3 nucleotides are TGCGCCAGCAGCTTGGCTAGCGGAGGGTACGAGCAGTACTTC. V gene TRBV5-1 combines with J gene TRBJ2-7; 7 bases are shared with TRBD2. The CDR3 consists of 14 residues. The V segment lost 0 bases and the J segment 4 bases; nucleotides outside the gene matches: 4. The V gene's germline CDR1 is SGHRS and CDR2 YFSETQ.

This clonotype was seen repeatedly, ten times or more. The gene calls are TRBV2 and TRBJ2-2, with TRBD2 matching over 13 bases. Germline loops: CDR1 SNHLY, CDR2 FYNNEI. The CDR3 sequence is 15 residues long. Losses at the gene ends were 7 bases for V and 4 bases for J; bases not matched to a gene: 3. The CDR3 DNA reads as TGTGCCAGCATGAGACTAGCGGGAGGCACCGGGGAGCTGTTTTTT. Translated, it gives CASMRLAGGTGELFF.

In this sample, this clonotype turned up many times. This CDR3 reads CASRIPTGTQTYEQYF. In DNA form, the CDR3 reads TGTGCCAGCAGAATCCCAACCGGGACACAAACCTACGAGCAGTACTTC. The rearrangement links TRBV27 to TRBJ2-7, with a possible D match to TRBD1 (6 bases). The V gene lost 6 bases and the J gene lost 2 bases, with 20 bases spanning the gap. The CDR3 is 16 residues long. Germline values: CDR1 MNHEY, CDR2 SMNVEV (reference sequence).

The chain couples TRBV6-1 to TRBJ1-1; the match to TRBD1 covers 10 bases. This CDR3 comprises 13 residues. J lost 7 bases, V lost 3 bases, and 2 bases had no gene match. Germline CDR1 and CDR2: MNHNS and SASEGT. The CDR3, as DNA: TGTGCCAGCAGTGAGACAGGGGGCAGTGAAGCTTTCTTT. Amino acids: CASSETGGSEAFF.

This clonotype was seen at least ten times. The gene calls are TRBV5-1 and TRBJ1-5, with D unresolved. V was pared by 4 bases and J by 3 bases, with 17 bases between. The CDR3 extends over 16 amino acids. The germline CDR1 and CDR2 sequences are SGHRS and YFSETQ. The CDR3 here is CASSPDGKGPNQPQHF. CDR3 in DNA: TGCGCCAGCAGCCCGGATGGGAAGGGTCCCAATCAGCCCCAGCATTTT.

The chain links TRBV24-1 to TRBJ2-3; 9 bases align to TRBD1. This CDR3 spans 14 amino acids. From germline, CDR1 is KGHDR and CDR2 SFDVKD. V shed 6 bases, J shed 5 bases, and the junction held 5 bases outside the gene matches. The CDR3 is CATSLQGAGDTQYF. The CDR3, as DNA: TGTGCCACCAGTTTACAGGGGGCGGGAGATACGCAGTATTTT.

This clonotype occurred many times. The chain has TRBV7-9 and TRBJ2-1; D gene uncertain. Trimming removed 4 bases from V and 2 bases from J, with 9 bases in between. The CDR3 spans 14 residues. Germline V gene lookup returns CDR1 SEHNR and CDR2 FQNEAQ (reference sequence). CDR3 amino acids: CASSSWAAYNEQFF. DNA for the CDR3: TGTGCCAGCAGCTCTTGGGCGGCCTACAATGAGCAGTTCTTC.

Many counts were recorded for this clonotype. The rearrangement links TRBV2 to TRBJ2-7; D assignment may be TRBD1 or TRBD2 (5 bases each). Trimming removed 8 bases from V and 4 bases from J, with 15 bases in between. The CDR3 is 13 amino acids. Looked up from germline, CDR1 is SNHLY and CDR2 is FYNNEI. The CDR3 here is CASGRDLGYEQYF. The CDR3 region has the DNA TGTGCCAGCGGCCGGGACCTGGGTTACGAGCAGTACTTC.